The entry below describes one TCR beta chain. Its antigen target is currently unknown. Nothing much larger sits one base from this clone, and base qualities are not available. V is pruned by 6 bases and J by 4 bases, leaving 6 bases of the junction without a gene match. From cysteine to phenylalanine, the CDR3 is 15 amino acids long. The retained sequence is limited to the CDR3, 45 bases, with the frame set at the first base. CDR1 and CDR2, per the germline V gene (reference sequence), are MNHNY and SVGAGI. The cohort consisted of approximately 670 healthy bone marrow donors. At the time of sampling, every cohort member was nominally healthy, though immune exposures that went unrecorded were likely present. The donor tested CMV seronegative and was one of the 352 seronegative cohort members. A peripheral blood sample was collected from each donor, and TCR beta sequencing was performed on peripheral blood mononuclear cells. The Qiagen DNeasy Blood Extraction Kit was used to extract genomic DNA from the blood cell samples.

The receptor library was made with the immunoSEQ multiplex PCR assay. For the multiplex PCR, a mixture combining 60 forward primers for TCR Vbeta segments and 13 reverse primers for TCR Jbeta segments was used. Amplification of the CDR3 region of rearranged TCR beta genes was performed with a multiplex PCR assay on genomic DNA. Amplified TCR beta libraries were sequenced as 87-base-pair reads on the Illumina HiSeq System. Processing in the source paper ran as follows. A later analysis tallied 75 million to 95 million unique TCR beta chains across the 550 to 850 repertoires, and roughly 11 million of those chains were shared by two or more donors. A nearest-neighbor algorithm error-corrected the raw reads and collapsed the reads into unique sequences, merging closely related sequences to remove PCR and sequencing errors. CDR3 sequences were aligned to IMGT reference sequences to assign V, D and J gene segments. For a sequence to be retained, a match of at least six nucleotides to both a V gene segment and a J gene segment was required. A rearrangement was called productive if the CDR3 had no stop codons and remained in frame with V and J, and every other rearrangement was called non-productive. Following IMGT convention, CDR3 was defined as the stretch from the second conserved V-encoded cysteine to the conserved J-encoded phenylalanine. The earlier analysis of about 610 of the donors excluded any sequence lacking an unambiguous match to a single V gene segment. In an earlier analysis of a few hundred of the donors, V segments were called functional above 56.7% productive rearrangements and were called segregating when the between-donor standard deviation exceeded 5%. A statistical classification framework was built for diagnosing cytomegalovirus status from the catalog of TCR beta chain sequences. In a later analysis, TCR nucleotide sequences were compared against IMGT/GENE-DB human TR gene sequences so that V and J genes could be assigned. The TCRdist pipeline was used in a later analysis to assign CDR3 sequences and most-parsimonious VDJ recombination scenarios. In a later analysis, each TCR beta chain was defined by its CDR3 amino acid sequence together with its V-gene family, and reads without a unique V-gene family were excluded. In a later analysis, several hundred highly shared, low-generation-probability nucleotide sequences were removed to address suspected cross-contamination and a sequencing artifact. A later analysis calculated a clonal expansion index for each public chain from normalized within-repertoire ranks of inferred template counts. In a later analysis, generation probabilities were computed with a VDJ recombination model fitted to out-of-frame rearrangements, and the resulting probabilities were checked against IGoR. A later analysis scored TCR-TCR, TCR-HLA and TCR-CMV co-occurrence with hypergeometric tests, applying a repertoire-size bias correction to TCR pairs. In a later analysis, false discovery rates were estimated by permuting HLA or CMV assignments 20 times. In a later analysis, co-occurring TCRs were grouped using DBSCAN, and TCRdist sequence similarity was added for clustering within HLA-allele-positive subsets. Repertoires with fewer than 30,000 or more than 120,000 public chains were left out of co-occurrence clustering, as were about 5 repertoires with anomalous nucleotide sharing. The immuneACCESS repertoire file appears here via TCRdb, limited to in-frame rearrangements. These files lack a portion of the clones; in checked studies, under half of the deficit traces to unresolved V genes, and the cause of the others is not known. The V and J calls and the clone size are those of that table, but D and trimming were determined from the DNA. The sample table contains 170,000 or so clones; only one count was recorded for about 80% of them. The ten top clones hold under 0.85% of the sample.

The sample comes from a study of cytomegalovirus exposure and HLA in healthy donors (dated by TCRdb to 2016 to 2017). As for the study more broadly: An earlier analysis of approximately 600 of the donors reported 250 to 350 Gb of sequence data and around 120 million unique TCR beta sequences from about 179 million T cells. Every discovery cohort repertoire had been produced on one sequencing platform. Of the roughly 390 genotyped donors, approximately 82% fell in the genetic ancestry cluster associated with self-reported Caucasian donors. Because of strong linkage in the cohort, roughly five DR-DQ haplotypes were treated as single units for association and clustering. A separate validation cohort of 100 to 150 different subjects was used in addition to the approximately 700-subject first cohort. Rather than using new phenotypic data, the later analysis identified candidate immune exposures from TCR beta sequences and from how often those sequences occurred across donors. Typing coverage differed by locus: A, B, C, DRB1 and DQB1 were typed in about 629-630 donors, DQA1 in about 510, DPA1 in around 600, and DPB1 in just under 490. Both class I and class II loci were covered by HLA typing, at four-digit resolution. Alongside the repertoire data, information on donor age, sex, ethnicity and CMV serostatus was compiled. The study profiled the T cell repertoires of hundreds of subjects by immunosequencing and related them to cytomegalovirus serostatus. The study aimed to test whether cataloging public T cell receptors could reveal signatures of past pathogen exposure. On average, about 240,000 unique TCR beta nucleotide sequences were sequenced per donor among 350 to 400 genotyped donors of the cohort, with around 19% of those sequences being non-productive. To predict cytomegalovirus infection status, the study brought together high-throughput TCR immunosequencing, statistical association of individual TCRs with disease status, and machine learning. To decide whether each TCR beta V gene segment behaved as functional or pseudogenic, an earlier analysis of some 540 of the donors relied on high-throughput TCR beta sequencing. In a later genetic analysis, genome-wide SNP genotypes for about 55% of the roughly 700 donors were used, and that subset was treated as a discovery cohort. An early release covering approximately 600 HLA-typed donors comprised 250 to 350 gigabases of sequencing data and approximately 80 million unique TCR sequences. A later analysis re-examined previously published TCR beta repertoires from more than 600 donors and added high-resolution HLA genotyping to investigate patterns of TCR occurrence. The research as a whole found: In vitro tests confirmed that a few of the cytomegalovirus-associated TCR beta chains recognize cytomegalovirus antigens. In a later analysis, most CMV-associated TCR beta chains were found to appear HLA-restricted, with HLA associations seemingly driven largely by CMV exposure. According to a later analysis, parvovirus B19, influenza, CMV and Epstein-Barr virus appeared linked to several top co-occurrence clusters. A cluster of highly shared sequence variants was judged likely to be a technical artifact of the sequencing pipeline. While some public TCRs were present in many individuals, most TCR sequences turned up only very rarely across donors. Because some donors lacked HLA typing at each locus, the association tests relied only on the typed subset. The cohort was sequenced for TCR beta chains only, and without alpha or paired-chain data the features that could be detected were limited. The study listed approximately 160 TCR beta chains as associated with cytomegalovirus. In a later analysis, the rate of TCR association differed among HLA loci, with DRB1 alleles having the most associated TCRs and HLA-C alleles having the fewest. In a later genetic analysis, a missense DCLRE1C variant was associated with V-gene and J-gene trimming of TCR beta chains, and the association was replicated in an independent cohort. The only immune exposure information available for the cohort was CMV serostatus. A further reported finding was that TCR beta sequences accurately predicted the HLA-A and HLA-B alleles for most subjects in the first cohort. The authors suggested that the approach could potentially be extended to other disease states and immunological phenotypes. Linkage disequilibrium might explain the correlated functional status among segregating V segments, but an unknown experimental factor could not be excluded. According to a later genetic analysis, donors in an Asian-associated ancestry cluster had fewer N-insertions in productive TCRs than the approximately 630-donor mean. When HLA alleles, especially DR and DQ, strongly co-occurred, attributing TCR associations to individual alleles was difficult. Some IMGT-functional V segments, including TRBV6-2 and TRBV6-3, could not be told apart with the 87-base-pair reads, so those segments were excluded. A later analysis associated about 17,000 TCR beta sequences with specific HLA alleles at a false discovery rate of 0.05. Presence/absence analyses assumed roughly uniform sequencing depth across donors, an assumption that may not hold. In an earlier analysis of approximately 590 of the donors, most TCR beta V segments appeared in productive rearrangements about 87% or about 30% of the time, broadly matching IMGT annotations. In a later analysis, HLA-associated TCR beta chains were found to be more clonally expanded and to have lower generation probabilities than equally common non-associated chains. Because counts were too low, roughly 17 rarely observed V segments, including chromosome 9 orphons, were left out of the earlier analysis of some 640 of the donors. The classifier was reported to diagnose cytomegalovirus status with high specificity and sensitivity in both the original and validation cohorts.

The rearrangement joined TRBV6-6 to TRBJ1-6; a stretch of 7 junction bases matches TRBD1. Input material: PBMCs. This TCR came from a boy under 18 in good health and CMV-seronegative. The DNA sequence is as follows: TGTGCCAGCAGCCCGACAGGGACTTATAATTCACCCCTCCACTTT. This gives the protein CASSPTGTYNSPLHF.